Listed below are T cell receptor beta chains from one sample, sequenced in a study of shared clonotypes between healthy human individuals. Only in-frame clones appear in the TCRdb table, and some are missing; sequencing was by immunoSEQ multiplex PCR. The sample has roughly 2.2 million clones, less than 95% seen once; the top ten hold around 0.35%. The sequenced material came from naive CD4+ T cells from PBMCs. The receptors were gathered from a man between 18 and 35 years old in good health. Some clones in this sample may be carry-over from other donors' samples. Each CDR3 is given with its conserved first and last residue. Where a row states a size, it is once, few, many or the class of an expanded clone; other rows omit it.

>.|TRBJ1-4|TRBV28|15
CASSFFPAGREKLFF
>.|TRBJ2-5|TRBV6-1|20
CASSEGSGRRRLQGWETQYF
>.|TRBJ1-3|TRBV5-4|15
CASSFHRGSGNTIYF
>.|TRBJ2-1|TRBV5-4|15
CASSLPGQGSWTGFF
>.|TRBJ2-3|TRBV7-8|19
CASSSYPSGRVGGTDTQYF
>.|TRBJ2-5|TRBV29-1|12
CSGLTGAETQYF
>.|TRBJ1-4|TRBV9|14
CASNPGGVNEKLFF
>few|TRBJ1-5|TRBV10-3|12
CAISDAGGTQHF
>.|TRBJ2-7|TRBV5-1|14
CASSPQQGTSEQYF
>.|TRBJ2-1|TRBV18|15
CASSLTLAGVGEQFF
>.|TRBJ1-2|TRBV19|16
CASSSPPGVRYYGYTF
>.|TRBJ2-1|TRBV2|14
CASSTGSSYNEQFF
>.|TRBJ1-3|TRBV29-1|13
CSVKDSSGNTIYF
>.|TRBJ2-7|TRBV27|15
CASRGTSGAEYEQYF
>.|TRBJ1-5|TRBV9|15
CASSAKGQGNQPQHF
>.|TRBJ2-3|TRBV4-3|17
CASSQGTSGTSTDTQYF
>.|TRBJ2-1|TRBV29-1|14
CSTSTGDSYNEQFF
>once|TRBJ2-6|TRBV7-8|19
CASSRSPWTGISGANVLTF
>.|TRBJ1-5|TRBV6-6|16
CASSSLDSLRGQPQHF
>.|TRBJ2-5|TRBV4-1|14
CASSLTQGQETQYF
>.|TRBJ2-1|TRBV5-1|12
CASSLVVGEQFF
>.|TRBJ2-7|TRBV2|13
CASSKAGSVEQYF
>.|TRBJ2-5|TRBV5-1|15
CASSLLRVGFETQYF
>.|TRBJ2-3|TRBV25-1|18
CASSEYPSYAGESDTQYF
>.|TRBJ1-2|TRBV6-1|14
CASSEPGRAVGYTF
>few|TRBJ1-1|TRBV2|12
CASKDDGTEAFF
>once|TRBJ2-7|TRBV11-2|16
CASSLREGTVTYEQYF
>.|TRBJ2-3|TRBV19|17
CASRPRGGVPGTDTQYF
>once|TRBJ1-1|TRBV9|14
CASSVGGKNTEAFF
>.|TRBJ1-1|TRBV7-9|15
CASSSLAGVFAEAFF
>.|TRBJ1-1|TRBV6-1|14
CASSEFRLVTEAFF